Each of the 26 T cell receptor beta chains below was sequenced from the same sample in a study of cytomegalovirus exposure and HLA in healthy donors. Both 60 Vbeta primers and 13 Jbeta primers went into the PCR. The table came from immunoSEQ multiplex PCR; TCRdb's copy has only in-frame clones and leaves some out. The repertoire holds approximately 200,000 clones, with roughly four fifths as singletons. Sequencing was done on a sample of PBMCs. These receptors were obtained from a woman in her twenties or thirties in good health and CMV-seropositive.

This clone was seen only a few times. One end of the junction does not line up with germline, which may come from a read error. The chain combines TRBV19 with TRBJ2-1; 7 bases match TRBD1. CDR3 length: 15 amino acids. The germline CDR1 and CDR2 sequences are LNHDA and SQIVND (reference sequence). The CDR3 sequence is CASSLDRAFYNEQFF. The CDR3 DNA sequence: TGTGCCAGTAGTCTAGACAGGGCGTTCTACAATGAGCAGTTCTTC. Full variable domain (remainder filled in from reference TRBV19 and TRBJ2-1): DGGITQSPKYLFRKEGQNVTLSCEQNLNHDAMYWYRQDPGQGLRLIYYSQIVNDFQKGDIAEGYSVSREKKESFPLTVTSAQKNPTAFYLCASSLDRAFYNEQFFGPGTRLTVL.

The count of this clone is one. The V gene is TRBV29-1, the J gene TRBJ1-2; TRBD1 might be the D (5 bases). Trimming removed 2 bases from V and 6 bases from J, with 10 bases in between. The CDR3 covers 12 residues. The germline gives CDR1 SQVTM, CDR2 ANQGSEA. The CDR3 loop reads CSVERRDDGYTF. The CDR3 DNA sequence: TGCAGCGTTGAACGCAGGGATGATGGCTACACCTTC. Full variable domain (rest looked up from reference TRBV29-1 and TRBJ1-2): SAVISQKPSRDICQRGTSLTIQCQVDSQVTMMFWYRQQPGQSLTLIATANQGSEATYESGFVIDKFPISRPNLTFSTLTVSNMSPEDSSIYLCSVERRDDGYTFGSGTRLTVV.

This clone was counted once. The rearrangement links TRBV7-9 to TRBJ2-7, with D hard to call. This CDR3 contains 12 residues. The V gene's germline CDR1 is SEHNR and CDR2 FQNEAQ (reference sequence). V lost 1 base to trimming and J lost 5 bases, with 6 bases between them. The CDR3 DNA reads as TGTGCCAGCAGCTTAGTATCTAACGAGCAGTACTTC. It specifies CASSLVSNEQYF.

The V and J genes are TRBV18 and TRBJ1-4; 8 nucleotides agree with TRBD1. V was clipped by 3 bases and J by 7 bases; unmatched bases: 4. This CDR3 is built from 14 residues. In germline, CDR1 is KGHSH, CDR2 LQKENI. The CDR3 region is CASSPTGASEKLFF. The CDR3 DNA is TGTGCCAGCTCACCGACAGGGGCGAGTGAAAAACTGTTTTTT.

The chain's CDR3 is CASSTGLVYGYTF. The CDR3, as DNA: TGTGCCAGTAGTACGGGACTGGTCTATGGCTACACCTTC. V and J are TRBV19 and TRBJ1-2; tentative D call: TRBD1 (5 bases). The V end lost 4 bases, the J end lost 4 bases, and 10 bases lay between the germline ends. CDR1 is LNHDA and CDR2 is SQIVND in the germline V gene (reference sequence). This CDR3 has 13 residues.

The chain combines TRBV10-2 with TRBJ2-7; 9 bases match TRBD1. With 3 bases clipped from V and 5 bases from J, the junction kept 11 bases outside the gene matches. Germline assignment: CDR1 WSHSY and CDR2 SAAADI. This CDR3 is 16 amino acids long. The DNA for the CDR3 is TGCGCCAGCAGTGAAAAACCGGGACAGGGTGGTCACGAGCAGTACTTC. Its translation is CASSEKPGQGGHEQYF.

This clone appeared once. The same CDR3 is also encoded by other DNA sequences in this sample. The V call is TRBV5-1, the J call TRBJ2-2, with unresolved D. The CDR3 sequence is 15 residues long. Trimming removed 0 bases at V and 5 bases at J, with 11 bases between. Looked up from germline, CDR1 is SGHRS and CDR2 is YFSETQ. The CDR3 nucleotides read TGCGCCAGCAGCTTGGAGGCAGGTTCGACCGGGGAGCTGTTTTTT. Amino acid sequence: CASSLEAGSTGELFF.

CDR3: CASSLGGAHSYEQYF. CDR3 DNA: TGTGCCAGCAGCCTGGGAGGTGCTCACTCCTACGAGCAGTACTTC. The chain joins TRBV7-6 to TRBJ2-7, with D possibly matching TRBD2 (6 bases). Germline assignment: CDR1 SGHVS and CDR2 FNYEAQ. Trimming removed 5 bases from V and 0 bases from J, with 14 bases in between. This CDR3 has 15 residues.

This clone was detected a few times. As DNA, the CDR3 is TGTGCCAGCAGTTTAGGGGGGACTAGCGGCACCGAGCAGTTCTTC. Translating it yields CASSLGGTSGTEQFF. The genes are TRBV27 and TRBJ2-1; the match to TRBD2 covers 11 bases. The CDR3 sequence is 15 residues long. V was clipped by 2 bases and J by 10 bases; unmatched bases: 7. The germline CDR1 and CDR2 sequences are MNHEY and SMNVEV (reference sequence).

The gene calls are TRBV6-1 and TRBJ1-1; 7 nucleotides align to TRBD1. With V trimmed by 5 bases and J by 0 bases, 6 bases remained unmatched. From germline, CDR1 is MNHNS and CDR2 SASEGT. There are 15 residues in the CDR3. Here the CDR3 reads CASSLRTGVNTEAFF. The CDR3 DNA reads TGTGCCAGCAGTCTCCGGACAGGCGTGAACACTGAAGCTTTCTTT.

V usage is TRBV28 and J usage is TRBJ2-1, with TRBD2 matching 12 bases. Germline V CDR1 and CDR2: MDHEN, SYDVKM. CDR3 size: 14 residues. The V gene end was trimmed by 7 bases and the J gene end by 5 bases; junction bases not matched to a gene: 3. DNA of the CDR3: TGTGCCAGCATCCCTAGCGGGGGGGACAATGAGCAGTTCTTC. Translating it yields CASIPSGGDNEQFF.

This clone has a handful of counts. The chain carries TRBV25-1 and TRBJ2-7; TRBD1 agrees at 9 bases. The CDR3 length is 14 residues. V lost 3 bases and J lost 5; bases outside the gene matches: 5. Germline V gene lookup returns CDR1 MGHDK and CDR2 SYGVNS. The CDR3 nucleotides read TGTGCCAGCAGTGACGGGACAGGGATTGACGAGCAGTACTTC. Its translation: CASSDGTGIDEQYF.

A single count supports this clone. The genes are TRBV18 and TRBJ2-3, with unresolved D. Per the germline V gene, CDR1 is KGHSH and CDR2 is LQKENI. The V and J ends lost 0 bases and 0 bases respectively, with 13 bases between them. The CDR3 is 17 amino acids. The CDR3 loop reads CASSPPVAVLSTDTQYF. DNA of the CDR3: TGTGCCAGCTCACCACCGGTAGCTGTCCTTAGCACAGATACGCAGTATTTT.

The chain is built from TRBV27 and TRBJ2-7, with D perhaps TRBD1 (5 bases). There are 14 residues in the CDR3. Germline loops: CDR1 MNHEY, CDR2 SMNVEV (reference sequence). The germline V and J ends were trimmed by 8 bases and 1 base, with 15 bases remaining between them. The CDR3 loop reads CASGDQGESYEQYF. The CDR3 DNA reads as TGTGCCAGCGGAGATCAGGGTGAATCCTACGAGCAGTACTTC.

This clone appeared a single time. This chain connects TRBV14 to TRBJ2-3, with D unclear. The CDR3 covers 13 residues. Trimming shortened V by 0 bases and J by 4 bases, and 5 bases separated the two germline ends. Looked up from germline, CDR1 is SGHDN and CDR2 is FVKESK. The CDR3 loop reads CASSQDRADTQYF. CDR3 in DNA: TGTGCCAGCAGCCAAGATCGCGCAGATACGCAGTATTTT. Together with reference TRBV14 and TRBJ2-3, the CDR3 gives the full variable domain: EAGVTQFPSHSVIEKGQTVTLRCDPISGHDNLYWYRRVMGKEIKFLLHFVKESKQDESGMPNNRFLAERTGGTYSTLKVQPAELEDSGVYFCASSQDRADTQYFGPGTRLTVL.

In the case of this clone: At one end, the junction sequence differs from germline, possibly due to a read error. The J gene is TRBJ1-3, the V gene TRBV28; the D gene is possibly TRBD1 (6 bases). CDR1 and CDR2 (germline): MDHEN, SYDVKM. The CDR3 is 13 residues long. The CDR3 nucleotides are TGTGCCAGCAAATTCCCGACCAGGGGCGGCACAGTTTTT. This encodes CASKFPTRGGTVF. The whole variable domain, remainder taken from reference TRBV28 and TRBJ1-3, is DVKVTQSSRYLVKRTGEKVFLECVQDMDHENMFWYRQDPGLGLRLIYFSYDVKMKEKGDIPEGYSVSREKKERFSLILESASTNQTSMYLCASKFPTRGGTVFGEGSWLTVV.

The V gene is TRBV5-8, the J gene TRBJ1-3, with D perhaps TRBD1 (6 bases). Germline loops: CDR1 SGHTS, CDR2 YDEGEE. The V gene lost 4 bases and the J gene lost 0 bases, with 14 bases spanning the gap. This CDR3 region has 16 residues. DNA of the CDR3: TGTGCCAGCAGCGCCGGGGGGCCATCCTCTGGAAACACCATATATTTT. This gives the protein CASSAGGPSSGNTIYF.

The V gene is TRBV28, the J gene TRBJ2-7, with a weak D call TRBD2 (7 bases). The CDR3 sequence is 15 residues long. Germline V CDR1 and CDR2: MDHEN, SYDVKM. V was trimmed by 5 bases and J by 2 bases, leaving 16 bases between them. CDR3 DNA sequence: TGTGCCAGCAGTGCCTGGGGGGGCGGGCCCTACGAGCAGTACTTC. It is translated as CASSAWGGGPYEQYF.

The V call is TRBV27, the J call TRBJ1-5; D may be TRBD1 (5 bases). This CDR3 region has 15 residues. V lost 8 bases to trimming and J lost 4 bases, with 18 bases between them. Germline loops: CDR1 MNHEY, CDR2 SMNVEV (reference sequence). CDR3 coding DNA: TGTGCCAGCGCCTTATTAGGGACTGGAAATCAGCCCCAGCATTTT. Residues: CASALLGTGNQPQHF.

The chain has TRBV7-2 and TRBJ1-4; a weak D match, TRBD1 (6 bases). The ends were cut back, 0 bases at V and 4 bases at J, with 9 bases in the middle. This CDR3 region has 15 residues. Germline V gene data show CDR1 as SGHTA and CDR2 as FQGNSA. In DNA form, the CDR3 reads TGTGCCAGCAGCTTAGCGCGAGGGGGTAATGAAAAACTGTTTTTT. Amino acid sequence: CASSLARGGNEKLFF.

The V call is TRBV18, the J call TRBJ2-2; a weak D match, TRBD1 (5 bases). The V end lost 2 bases, the J end lost 1 base, and 5 bases lay between the germline ends. Germline V gene lookup returns CDR1 KGHSH and CDR2 LQKENI. This CDR3 is built from 14 residues. The CDR3 nucleotides are TGTGCCAGCTCACCAACAGGGAACACCGGGGAGCTGTTTTTT. Residues: CASSPTGNTGELFF.

The V call is TRBV6-5, the J call TRBJ2-1, with D tentatively TRBD2 (5 bases). This CDR3 is 15 amino acids long. V shed 6 bases and J shed 7 bases, with 19 bases lying between them. Germline CDR1 reads MNHEY; CDR2 reads SVGAGI. As DNA, the CDR3 is TGTGCCAGCAGCAGCTCCTTCGGGGTCCTAAATGAGCAGTTCTTC. Amino acid sequence: CASSSSFGVLNEQFF.

The gene calls are TRBV11-2 and TRBJ2-3, with 8 positions matching TRBD1. The length of the CDR3 is 16 residues. Per germline, CDR1 SGHAT and CDR2 FQNNGV. J was trimmed by 0 bases and V by 3 bases; bases with no gene match: 5. CDR3 protein: CASSLRTGTSTDTQYF. DNA for the CDR3: TGTGCCAGCAGCTTGAGGACAGGGACTAGCACAGATACGCAGTATTTT. The full variable domain, completed using reference TRBV11-2 and TRBJ2-3, is EAGVAQSPRYKIIEKRQSVAFWCNPISGHATLYWYQQILGQGPKLLIQFQNNGVVDDSQLPKDRFSAERLKGVDSTLKIQPAKLEDSAVYLCASSLRTGTSTDTQYFGPGTRLTVL.

The chain is built from TRBV28 and TRBJ2-7; TRBD2 matches at 9 bases. Germline loops: CDR1 MDHEN, CDR2 SYDVKM. The CDR3 consists of 15 residues. J lost 5 bases, V lost 5 bases, and 10 bases had no gene match. The CDR3 region has the DNA TGTGCCAGCAGTGCCCTGCGGGAGGGTTATAACGAGCAGTACTTC. It specifies CASSALREGYNEQYF.

This clone was recorded once. The chain employs TRBV11-2 and TRBJ2-1; the match to TRBD2 covers 13 bases. Per germline, CDR1 SGHAT and CDR2 FQNNGV. This CDR3 has 15 amino acids. The trim removed 3 bases at V and 7 bases at J, leaving 3 bases unmatched. Here the CDR3 reads CASSFGLAGANEQFF. CDR3 DNA sequence: TGTGCCAGCAGCTTCGGACTAGCGGGAGCAAATGAGCAGTTCTTC.

The J gene is TRBJ2-5, the V gene TRBV4-2; 9 bases line up with TRBD2. Germline V gives CDR1 LGHNA, CDR2 YNFKEQ. The CDR3 sequence is 15 residues long. Trimming took 0 bases from V and 5 from J; bases not matched to a gene: 4. This CDR3 is CASSQEASGKETQYF. CDR3 nucleotide sequence: TGTGCCAGCAGCCAAGAAGCTAGCGGGAAGGAGACCCAGTACTTC.